This T cell receptor (beta chain) was profiled in a study of identical twins. Germline CDR1 reads SGDLS; CDR2 reads YYNGEE. Trimming took 2 bases from V and 8 from J; bases not matched to a gene: 9. CDR3 length: 15 amino acids. Overall study findings and caveats: Out-of-frame beta sequences exhibited a weaker degree of excess twin sharing. When twins shared out-of-frame alpha sequences, those sequences had excess low generation probability.

Notes on this clonotype: Antigen unknown.

Using its own MiXCR run on the 5' RACE reads, TCRdb lists one record per CDR3 protein. The sample has hundreds of thousands of distinct CDR3 sequences, approximately 21% seen once. These records were also assigned to another study, of T cells expressing NK-cell markers. Per that paper: The leading position in the CD3+CD56-NKG2C+ fraction of several donors also went to these clonotypes.

This rearrangement joins TRBV9 to TRBJ2-1, with 8 bases matching TRBD1. The TCR originated in a woman under 30 in good health. The material sequenced was PBMCs. CDR3 DNA sequence: TGTGCCAGCAGCGTGGGGGACAGGCTCCGGGATGAGCAGTTCTTC. Translated, it gives CASSVGDRLRDEQFF.